These 11 T cell receptor beta chains originate from one sample sequenced in a study of T cell changes during pregnancy in multiple sclerosis. The table came from immunoSEQ multiplex PCR; TCRdb's copy has only in-frame clones and leaves some out. The sample consists of around 57,000 clones, 75% to 95% of them appearing once. The sequences come from peripheral blood, collected after pregnancy. These receptors were collected from a female donor in good health, enrolled as a control in a pregnancy study.

V is TRBV7-2 and J is TRBJ2-3; 11 nucleotides agree with TRBD2. V trimming: 6 bases; J trimming: 0 bases; junction bases outside the gene matches: 5. Germline V lookup: CDR1 SGHTA, CDR2 FQGNSA. The CDR3 extends over 16 amino acids. The CDR3 loop is CASSYSGGASTDTQYF. The CDR3 coding sequence is TGTGCCAGCAGTTATAGCGGGGGGGCTAGCACAGATACGCAGTATTTT.

The chain is built from TRBV19 and TRBJ1-3, with D unclear. This CDR3 spans 17 amino acids. Per the germline V gene, CDR1 is LNHDA and CDR2 is SQIVND (reference sequence). With 7 bases removed from V and 4 bases from J, the gap between germline ends came to 23 bases. CDR3 DNA sequence: TGTGCCAGTAACCAAAAGCCCGGGGATACTCTAGGAAACACCATATATTTT. The encoded protein is CASNQKPGDTLGNTIYF.

The CDR3 protein is CASSLDPLLGWAFF. DNA of the CDR3: TGTGCCAGCAGCTTGGATCCTCTTTTGGGCTGGGCTTTCTTT. The chain joins TRBV5-8 to TRBJ1-1; D uncertain. Trimming removed 0 bases at V and 11 bases at J, with 17 bases between. The CDR3 contains 14 residues. Germline V lookup: CDR1 SGHTS, CDR2 YDEGEE.

This rearrangement joins TRBV9 to TRBJ1-2, with 7 bases lining up with TRBD1. CDR3 length equals 15 residues. Germline lookup yields CDR1 SGDLS and CDR2 YYNGEE. Trimming at V came to 4 bases and at J to 3 bases, leaving 9 bases not matched to a gene. The CDR3 sequence: CASSPTIGTDYGYTF. The CDR3 DNA reads as TGTGCCAGCAGCCCTACAATTGGGACAGACTATGGCTACACCTTC. Full variable domain (missing parts from reference TRBV9 and TRBJ1-2): DSGVTQTPKHLITATGQRVTLRCSPRSGDLSVYWYQQSLDQGLQFLIQYYNGEERAKGNILERFSAQQFPDLHSELNLSSLELGDSALYFCASSPTIGTDYGYTFGSGTRLTVV.

V gene TRBV5-1 combines with J gene TRBJ2-2; D not certain. Germline values: CDR1 SGHRS, CDR2 YFSETQ. Between the trimmed V and J ends, which lost 1 base and 1 base, there was a span of 5 bases. CDR3 length: 14 amino acids. The CDR3 loop is CASSLSGNTGELFF. CDR3 bases: TGCGCCAGCAGCTTGTCAGGGAACACCGGGGAGCTGTTTTTT. Together with reference TRBV5-1 and TRBJ2-2, the CDR3 gives the full variable domain: KAGVTQTPRYLIKTRGQQVTLSCSPISGHRSVSWYQQTPGQGLQFLFEYFSETQRNKGNFPGRFSGRQFSNSRSEMNVSTLELGDSALYLCASSLSGNTGELFFGEGSRLTVL.

In its sample, this clone was seen once. The rearrangement links TRBV5-6 to TRBJ1-2; D remains ambiguous. Germline values: CDR1 SGHDT, CDR2 YYEEEE. The CDR3 length is 14 residues. The V and J ends lost 3 bases and 8 bases respectively, with 17 bases between them. The CDR3 DNA follows: TGTGCCAGCAGCTCAAGCCCCCAACTGGAGGGCTACACCTTC. Encoded protein: CASSSSPQLEGYTF.

This sequence joins TRBV25-1 and TRBJ1-1, with D maybe TRBD1 (6 bases). This CDR3 is built from 15 residues. CDR1 and CDR2 from the germline V gene are MGHDK and SYGVNS. With 2 bases removed from V and 1 base from J, the gap between germline ends came to 11 bases. As DNA, the CDR3 is TGTGCCAGCAGTGAACGGGGGGCTAGGAACACTGAAGCTTTCTTT. Translating gives CASSERGARNTEAFF.

The chain has TRBV19 and TRBJ2-2; D not resolved. V was clipped by 7 bases and J by 4 bases, with 7 bases between them. This CDR3 region has 12 residues. Germline assignment: CDR1 LNHDA and CDR2 SQIVND (reference sequence). This CDR3 is CASTPGTGELFF. In nucleotides, the CDR3 is TGTGCCAGTACACCAGGCACCGGGGAGCTGTTTTTT.

The chain couples TRBV14 to TRBJ1-4; 11 nucleotides match TRBD1. Losses at the gene ends were 2 bases for V and 8 bases for J; bases not matched to a gene: 7. This CDR3 comprises 16 residues. Germline lookup yields CDR1 SGHDN and CDR2 FVKESK. CDR3 amino acids: CASSQRTGGAWEKLFF. CDR3 coding DNA: TGTGCCAGCAGCCAAAGGACAGGGGGCGCATGGGAAAAACTGTTTTTT.

As to this clone: Other DNA sequences in this sample translate to the same CDR3. The rearrangement joins TRBV30 to TRBJ2-7, with D unclear. CDR1 is GTSNPN and CDR2 is SVGIG in the germline V gene (reference sequence). The ends were cut back, 0 bases at V and 3 bases at J, with 9 bases in the middle. The CDR3 covers 13 residues. CDR3 loop: CAWSVSLYYEQYF. The CDR3 DNA reads TGTGCCTGGAGTGTAAGTCTATACTACGAGCAGTACTTC.

The chain uses TRBV6-5 and TRBJ1-1; TRBD1 aligns across 9 bases. Germline CDR1 MNHEY, CDR2 SVGAGI. The CDR3 extends over 15 amino acids. Losses at the gene ends were 5 bases for V and 4 bases for J; bases not matched to a gene: 8. The CDR3 sequence: CASSPGTGTFTEAFF. The CDR3 DNA reads as TGTGCCAGCAGTCCCGGGACAGGGACGTTCACTGAAGCTTTCTTT.